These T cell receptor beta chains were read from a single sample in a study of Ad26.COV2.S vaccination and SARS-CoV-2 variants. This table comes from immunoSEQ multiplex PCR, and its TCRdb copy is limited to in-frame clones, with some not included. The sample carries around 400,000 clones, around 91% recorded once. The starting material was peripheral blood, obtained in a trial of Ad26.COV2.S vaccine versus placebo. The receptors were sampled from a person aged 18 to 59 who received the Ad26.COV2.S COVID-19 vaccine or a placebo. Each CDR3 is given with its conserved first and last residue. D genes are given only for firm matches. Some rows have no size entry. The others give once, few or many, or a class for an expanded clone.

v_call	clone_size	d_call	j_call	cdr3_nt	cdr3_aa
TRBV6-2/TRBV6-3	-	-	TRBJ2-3	TGTGCCAGCAGTTATGGGAGTCCAGATACGCAGTATTTT	CASSYGSPDTQYF
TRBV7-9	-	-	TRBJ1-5	TGTGCCAGCAGCTTAGGTGGGCAGGGGCGTCAGCCCCAGCATTTT	CASSLGGQGRQPQHF
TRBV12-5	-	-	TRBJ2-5	TGTGCTAGTGGTTTGGGTTCTCGGGGGACGTTCCAAGAGACCCAGTACTTC	CASGLGSRGTFQETQYF
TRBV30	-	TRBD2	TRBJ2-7	TGTGCCTGGAGTGTCTGGGAGGGCGAGCAGTACTTC	CAWSVWEGEQYF
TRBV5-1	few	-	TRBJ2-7	TGCGCCAGCATAAAGGGATACGAGCAGTACTTC	CASIKGYEQYF
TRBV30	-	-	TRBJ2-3	TGTGCCTGGTACCGACCGGGACCAAAGATGAATACGCAGTATTTT	CAWYRPGPKMNTQYF
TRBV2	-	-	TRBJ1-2	TGTGCCAGCAGTGAAATTTCAACTAACTATGGCTACACCTTC	CASSEISTNYGYTF
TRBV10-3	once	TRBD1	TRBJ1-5	TGTGCCATCAGGTCTGGGACAGGGGGCGATCAGCCCCAGCATTTT	CAIRSGTGGDQPQHF
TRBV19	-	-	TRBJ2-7	TGTGCCAGTAGTATAGGGGACGGCTCCTACGAGCAGTACTTC	CASSIGDGSYEQYF
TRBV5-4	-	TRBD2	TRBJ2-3	TGTGCCAGCAGATCAGCGGGAGGCACAGATACGCAGTATTTT	CASRSAGGTDTQYF
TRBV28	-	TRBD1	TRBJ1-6	TGTGCCGGCAGCCGGAGGACAGGGGGCTTCAGTAGTTCACCCCTCCACTTT	CAGSRRTGGFSSSPLHF
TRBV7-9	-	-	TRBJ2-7	TGTGCCAGCACCGGAGGGACGGGCTCCTACGAGCAGTACTTC	CASTGGTGSYEQYF
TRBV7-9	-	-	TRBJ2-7	TGTGCCAGCAGCTCCTCCGGAGCCTACGAGCAGTACTTC	CASSSSGAYEQYF
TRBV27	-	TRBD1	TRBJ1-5	TGTGCCAGCAGTCCACTGACAGGGCCCGATCAGCCCCAGCATTTT	CASSPLTGPDQPQHF
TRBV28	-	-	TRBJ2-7	TGTGCCAGCACCGCGGAACCTCCCACCTACGAGCAGTACTTC	CASTAEPPTYEQYF
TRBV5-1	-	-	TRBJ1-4	TGCGCCAGCAGCTTGAATCCGCCGGGGGCGCTTAATGAAAAACTGTTTTTT	CASSLNPPGALNEKLFF
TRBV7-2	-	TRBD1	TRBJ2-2	TGTGCCAGCAGCCCGACAGGGACCGGGGAGCTGTTTTTT	CASSPTGTGELFF
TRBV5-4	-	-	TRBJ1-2	TGTGCCAGCAGTTCCACAGGGCTGCGGGGCTACACCTTC	CASSSTGLRGYTF
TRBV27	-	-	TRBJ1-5	TGTCTCAAACGACAGCGGGGGGAGGTGAGCAATCAGCCCCAGCATTTT	CLKRQRGEVSNQPQHF
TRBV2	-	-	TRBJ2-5	TGTGCCAGCAGTAACCGGGGGCGGCTGGAGACCCAGTACTTC	CASSNRGRLETQYF
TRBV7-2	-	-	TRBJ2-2	TGTGCCAGCAGCTCACTACTAGCCCAGAACACCGGGGAGCTGTTTTTT	CASSSLLAQNTGELFF
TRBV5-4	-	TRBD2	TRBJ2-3	TGTGCCAGCAGCCTGACTAGCGGGAGAGGGGGGCCGGGTGGAGGTACGCAGTATTTT	CASSLTSGRGGPGGGTQYF
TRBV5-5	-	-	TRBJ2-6	TGTGCCAGCAGCTTTGGGGCCAACGTCCTGACTTTC	CASSFGANVLTF
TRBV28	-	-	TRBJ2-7	TGTGCCAGCAGTTTATTGGGTACCCACGAGCAGTACTTC	CASSLLGTHEQYF
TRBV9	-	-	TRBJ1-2	TGTGCCAGCAGCGTCAACCAAATTAACTATGGCTACACCTTC	CASSVNQINYGYTF
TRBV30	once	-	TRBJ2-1	TGTGCCTGGAGCGAGTCGTGGCGGGGCGGAGGTGAGCAGTTCTTC	CAWSESWRGGGEQFF
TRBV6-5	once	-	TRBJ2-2	TGTGCCAGCAGTTTTCTCGAGGCCGGGGAGCTGTTTTTT	CASSFLEAGELFF
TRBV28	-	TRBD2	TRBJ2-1	TGTGCCAGCAGCCTCAAGCGGGAGGGCCGCTACAATGAGCAGTTCTTC	CASSLKREGRYNEQFF
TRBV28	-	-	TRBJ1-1	TGTGCCAGCAGTTTGTCGACAGTAAACACTGAAGCTTTCTTT	CASSLSTVNTEAFF
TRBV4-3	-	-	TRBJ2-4	TGCGCCAGCAGCCCCCGGGACCTTGGAGGGCAAAACATTCAGTACTTC	CASSPRDLGGQNIQYF
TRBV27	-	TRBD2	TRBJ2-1	TGTGCCAGCAGATGGCGGGAGGGCGGGGGGAATGAGCAGTTCTTC	CASRWREGGGNEQFF
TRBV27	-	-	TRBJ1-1	TGTGCCAGCAGTTTAACTACAGGGACTGAAGCTTTCTTT	CASSLTTGTEAFF
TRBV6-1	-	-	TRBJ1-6	TGTGCCAGCAGTGAAGGTGCAGGGCGGTCACCCCTCCACTTT	CASSEGAGRSPLHF
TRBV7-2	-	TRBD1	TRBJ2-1	TGTGCCAGCAGCTTAGGGAAACGGGACAGGGCCCCGGTGGATGAGCAGTTCTTC	CASSLGKRDRAPVDEQFF
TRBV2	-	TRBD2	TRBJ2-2	TGTGCCAGCAGTGCGACTAGCGTAACGAACACCGGGGAGCTGTTTTTT	CASSATSVTNTGELFF
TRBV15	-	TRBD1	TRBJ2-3	TGTGCCACCAGCAGACAGGACAGGGGGGGAGATACGCAGTATTTT	CATSRQDRGGDTQYF
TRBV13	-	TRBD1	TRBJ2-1	TGTGCCAGCAGCCCGAGACAGGGAAGCTCCTACAATGAGCAGTTCTTC	CASSPRQGSSYNEQFF
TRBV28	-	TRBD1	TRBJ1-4	TGTGCCAGCAGTTCAATAGTGGGACAGGGGAAGAGAAAACTGTTTTTT	CASSSIVGQGKRKLFF
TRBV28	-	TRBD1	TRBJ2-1	TGTGCCAGCAGTCCCACAGGGGGATCCTACAATGAGCAGTTCTTC	CASSPTGGSYNEQFF
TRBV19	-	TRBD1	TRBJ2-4	TGTGCCAGTAGACCCGAGGGGACAGGGAGTAACATTCAGTACTTC	CASRPEGTGSNIQYF
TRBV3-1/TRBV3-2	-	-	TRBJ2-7	TGTGCCAGCAGCCGACTAGGCGAAGGGTCCTACGAGCAGTACTTC	CASSRLGEGSYEQYF
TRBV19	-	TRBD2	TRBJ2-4	TGTGCCAGTAGTATTCTGCTAGCGGGAAGGAACATTCAGTACTTC	CASSILLAGRNIQYF
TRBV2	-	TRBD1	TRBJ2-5	TGTGCCAGCAGACTCCCGGGACAGGGGGCCCAGACCCAGTACTTC	CASRLPGQGAQTQYF
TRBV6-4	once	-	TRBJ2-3	TGTGCCAGCAGTGAGGCAGGGGAGGCCGATACGCAGTATTTT	CASSEAGEADTQYF
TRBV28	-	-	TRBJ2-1	TGTGCCAGCAGTTTATACGGTGGGTACAATGAGCAGTTCTTC	CASSLYGGYNEQFF
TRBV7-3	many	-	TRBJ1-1	TGTGCCAGCAGCTTAACCGGAGGGAGGGAGAACCCTGAAGCTTTCTTT	CASSLTGGRENPEAFF
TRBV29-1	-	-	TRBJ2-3	TGCAGCGTTCAAAGCGGTGTAGATACGCAGTATTTT	CSVQSGVDTQYF
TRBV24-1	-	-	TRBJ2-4	TGTGCCACCAGTGATTTGAGGGAGGGGGGAAACATTCAGTACTTC	CATSDLREGGNIQYF
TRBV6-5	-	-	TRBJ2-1	TGTGCCAGCAGCTTCGGCGAGCCGAATGAGCAGTTCTTC	CASSFGEPNEQFF
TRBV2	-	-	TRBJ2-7	TGTGCCAGCAGCTCTTTCAGAAACTACGAGCAGTACTTC	CASSSFRNYEQYF
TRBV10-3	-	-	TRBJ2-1	TGTGCCATCAGTGGGGGTGGATACAATGAGCAGTTCTTC	CAISGGGYNEQFF
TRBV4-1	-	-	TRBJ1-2	TGCGCCAGCAGCCAATTTACTCCTAGCAAATTTCAGGATTACAACTATGGCTACACCTTC	CASSQFTPSKFQDYNYGYTF
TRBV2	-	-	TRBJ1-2	TGTGCCAGCACCGCTACAGGAGTGGGCTATGGCTACACCTTC	CASTATGVGYGYTF
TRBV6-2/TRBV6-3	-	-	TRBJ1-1	TGTGCCAGCAGTTACTGGTTGGGGTCGGCAGCGGTCATGAACACTGAAGCTTTCTTT	CASSYWLGSAAVMNTEAFF
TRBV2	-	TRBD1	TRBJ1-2	TGTGCCAGCAGTCCGACAGGGCATGGCTACACCTTC	CASSPTGHGYTF
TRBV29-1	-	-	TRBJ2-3	TGCAGCGTTGAAGAGCCTAGTAAGGCAGATACGCAGTATTTT	CSVEEPSKADTQYF
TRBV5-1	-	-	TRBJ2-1	TGCGCCAGTCGTCTAGCTGACGAGCAGTTCTTC	CASRLADEQFF
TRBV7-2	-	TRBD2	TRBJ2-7	TGTGCCAGCAAGTTCCGGGAGGCCTCCTACGAGCAGTACTTC	CASKFREASYEQYF
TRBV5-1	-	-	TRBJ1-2	TGCGCCAGCAGCTTTGGACTGGAAGGCTATGGCTACACCTTC	CASSFGLEGYGYTF